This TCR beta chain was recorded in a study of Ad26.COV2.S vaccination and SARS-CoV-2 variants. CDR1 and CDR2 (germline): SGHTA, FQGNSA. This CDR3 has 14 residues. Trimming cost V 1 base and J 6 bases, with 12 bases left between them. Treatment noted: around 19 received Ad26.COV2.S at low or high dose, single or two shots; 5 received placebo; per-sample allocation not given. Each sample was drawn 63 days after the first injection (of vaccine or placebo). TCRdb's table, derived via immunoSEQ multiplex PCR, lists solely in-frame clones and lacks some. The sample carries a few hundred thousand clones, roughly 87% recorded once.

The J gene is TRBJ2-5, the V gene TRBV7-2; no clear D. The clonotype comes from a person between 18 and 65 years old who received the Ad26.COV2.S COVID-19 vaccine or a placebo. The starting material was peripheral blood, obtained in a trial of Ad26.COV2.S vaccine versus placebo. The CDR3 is CASSLGLSEKTQYF. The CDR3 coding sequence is TGTGCCAGCAGCTTAGGGTTAAGCGAAAAGACCCAGTACTTC.